These T cell receptor beta chains were read from a single sample in a study of blood T cell repertoires in COVID-19. The data were produced by immunoSEQ multiplex PCR, yet TCRdb's version contains in-frame clones alone and is incomplete. The table shows tens of thousands of clones, with approximately 84% occurring only once. The sequencing input was peripheral blood. Source of these receptors: a human donor in a cohort sampled during active COVID-19. Both conserved end residues are part of each CDR3. Fields, in order: D gene, V gene, clone size, J gene, CDR3 protein, CDR3 DNA. The D gene is left open where the match is weak. Clone size is stated in some rows and not others, as once, few, many or a class when expanded.

d_call: TRBD2
v_call: TRBV14
clone_size: .
j_call: TRBJ2-1
cdr3_aa: CASSHLTSGYNEQFF
cdr3_nt: TGTGCCAGCAGCCACCTGACTAGCGGCTACAATGAGCAGTTCTTC

d_call: TRBD2
v_call: TRBV30
clone_size: .
j_call: TRBJ2-7
cdr3_aa: CAWSYGGSYEQYF
cdr3_nt: TGTGCCTGGAGTTACGGGGGGTCCTACGAGCAGTACTTC

d_call: .
v_call: TRBV19
clone_size: .
j_call: TRBJ1-5
cdr3_aa: CASSMLTGGQPQHF
cdr3_nt: TGTGCCAGTAGTATGTTGACTGGAGGGCAGCCCCAGCATTTT

d_call: .
v_call: TRBV9
clone_size: .
j_call: TRBJ2-3
cdr3_aa: CASSVRPSNRYTDTQYF
cdr3_nt: TGTGCCAGCAGCGTTAGGCCCTCCAACAGATACACAGATACGCAGTATTTT

d_call: .
v_call: TRBV7-2
clone_size: .
j_call: TRBJ2-3
cdr3_aa: CASSLARSGDTQYF
cdr3_nt: TGTGCCAGCAGCTTAGCGAGGTCGGGAGATACGCAGTATTTT

d_call: .
v_call: TRBV21-1
clone_size: .
j_call: TRBJ2-1
cdr3_aa: CASSKRLAGGTYNEQFF
cdr3_nt: TGTGCCAGCAGCAAAAGACTAGCGGGAGGGACCTACAATGAGCAGTTCTTC

d_call: .
v_call: TRBV7-2
clone_size: .
j_call: TRBJ2-7
cdr3_aa: CASSLQGIHEQYF
cdr3_nt: TGTGCCAGCAGCTTACAGGGGATCCACGAGCAGTACTTC

d_call: .
v_call: TRBV24-1
clone_size: few
j_call: TRBJ1-2
cdr3_aa: CATSAWGLKGYTF
cdr3_nt: TGTGCCACCAGCGCCTGGGGGCTTAAGGGCTACACCTTC

d_call: .
v_call: TRBV18
clone_size: .
j_call: TRBJ1-5
cdr3_aa: CASSPGASGNQPQHF
cdr3_nt: TGTGCCAGCTCACCAGGGGCATCGGGCAATCAGCCCCAGCATTTT

d_call: .
v_call: TRBV5-1
clone_size: .
j_call: TRBJ2-5
cdr3_aa: CASSLAGSRETQYF
cdr3_nt: TGCGCCAGCAGCTTGGCCGGGAGTAGAGAGACCCAGTACTTC

d_call: .
v_call: TRBV7-3
clone_size: .
j_call: TRBJ2-2
cdr3_aa: CASSQGPNTGELFF
cdr3_nt: TGTGCCAGCAGCCAGGGTCCGAACACCGGGGAGCTGTTTTTT

d_call: .
v_call: TRBV11-2
clone_size: .
j_call: TRBJ2-7
cdr3_aa: CASSLVGVYEQYF
cdr3_nt: TGTGCCAGCAGCTTAGTAGGAGTCTACGAGCAGTACTTC

d_call: .
v_call: TRBV24-1
clone_size: .
j_call: TRBJ1-2
cdr3_aa: CATSDFRGYYTF
cdr3_nt: TGTGCCACCAGTGATTTCCGGGGTTACTACACCTTC

d_call: .
v_call: TRBV18
clone_size: once
j_call: TRBJ2-7
cdr3_aa: CASSPQAAGYEQYF
cdr3_nt: TGTGCCAGCTCACCTCAAGCGGCCGGCTACGAGCAGTACTTC

d_call: TRBD1
v_call: TRBV13
clone_size: .
j_call: TRBJ1-2
cdr3_aa: CASSKDRALGYTF
cdr3_nt: TGTGCCAGCAGCAAGGACAGGGCATTAGGCTACACCTTC

d_call: .
v_call: TRBV28
clone_size: .
j_call: TRBJ2-5
cdr3_aa: CASSLAGRRETQYF
cdr3_nt: TGTGCCAGCAGTTTAGCGGGAAGAAGGGAGACCCAGTACTTC

d_call: .
v_call: TRBV7-2
clone_size: .
j_call: TRBJ1-4
cdr3_aa: CASSLRRNEKLFF
cdr3_nt: TGTGCCAGCAGCTTAAGGAGGAATGAAAAACTGTTTTTT

d_call: TRBD1
v_call: TRBV2
clone_size: .
j_call: TRBJ2-4
cdr3_aa: CASSEVRTGSIQYF
cdr3_nt: TGTGCCAGCAGTGAAGTTAGGACAGGAAGCATTCAGTACTTC

d_call: .
v_call: TRBV5-1
clone_size: .
j_call: TRBJ2-7
cdr3_aa: CASSLGGYEQYF
cdr3_nt: TGCGCCAGCAGCTTGGGCGGTTACGAGCAGTACTTC

d_call: .
v_call: TRBV3-1/TRBV3-2
clone_size: once
j_call: TRBJ2-3
cdr3_aa: CASSQMRTQYF
cdr3_nt: TGTGCCAGCAGCCAAATGCGTACGCAGTATTTT

d_call: .
v_call: TRBV7-2
clone_size: .
j_call: TRBJ2-1
cdr3_aa: CASSMNLKLVNEQFF
cdr3_nt: TGTGCCAGCAGCATGAACCTAAAACTGGTAAATGAGCAGTTCTTC

d_call: .
v_call: TRBV28
clone_size: .
j_call: TRBJ1-2
cdr3_aa: CASRRGFPANYGYTF
cdr3_nt: TGTGCCAGCAGAAGAGGGTTCCCAGCTAACTATGGCTACACCTTC

d_call: .
v_call: TRBV9
clone_size: .
j_call: TRBJ2-1
cdr3_aa: CASSVTIGWNEQFF
cdr3_nt: TGTGCCAGCAGCGTAACCATTGGCTGGAATGAGCAGTTCTTC

d_call: .
v_call: TRBV20-1
clone_size: .
j_call: TRBJ2-5
cdr3_aa: CSASFHLASQETQYF
cdr3_nt: TGCAGTGCTAGTTTCCACTTAGCGTCCCAAGAGACCCAGTACTTC

d_call: .
v_call: TRBV12-1
clone_size: few
j_call: TRBJ2-1
cdr3_aa: CASSLPGLVNEQFF
cdr3_nt: TGTGCCAGCAGCTTACCCGGACTAGTCAATGAGCAGTTCTTC

d_call: .
v_call: TRBV6-1
clone_size: few
j_call: TRBJ1-4
cdr3_aa: CASSEVGGEKLFF
cdr3_nt: TGTGCCAGCAGTGAAGTAGGCGGGGAAAAACTGTTTTTT

d_call: TRBD1
v_call: TRBV30
clone_size: once
j_call: TRBJ2-1
cdr3_aa: CAWSGGQGMDEQFF
cdr3_nt: TGTGCCTGGAGCGGGGGACAGGGTATGGATGAGCAGTTCTTC

d_call: TRBD1
v_call: TRBV5-5
clone_size: .
j_call: TRBJ2-6
cdr3_aa: CASSPGDREVSGANVLTF
cdr3_nt: TGTGCCAGCAGCCCCGGGGACAGGGAAGTCTCTGGGGCCAACGTCCTGACTTTC

d_call: TRBD1
v_call: TRBV5-4
clone_size: .
j_call: TRBJ2-5
cdr3_aa: CASSPGTGVASTKETQYF
cdr3_nt: TGTGCCAGCAGCCCGGGGACAGGGGTGGCGAGTACGAAGGAGACCCAGTACTTC